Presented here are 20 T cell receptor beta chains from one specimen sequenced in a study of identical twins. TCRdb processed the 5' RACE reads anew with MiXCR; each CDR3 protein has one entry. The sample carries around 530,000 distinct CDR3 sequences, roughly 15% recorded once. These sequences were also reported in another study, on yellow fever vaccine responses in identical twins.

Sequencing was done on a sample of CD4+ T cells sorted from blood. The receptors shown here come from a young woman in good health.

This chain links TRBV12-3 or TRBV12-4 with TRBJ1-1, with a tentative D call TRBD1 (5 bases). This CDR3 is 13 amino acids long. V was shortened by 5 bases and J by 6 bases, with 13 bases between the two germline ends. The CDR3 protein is CASSHRGESEAFF. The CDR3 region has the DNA TGTGCCAGCAGTCACAGAGGGGAATCTGAAGCTTTCTTT.

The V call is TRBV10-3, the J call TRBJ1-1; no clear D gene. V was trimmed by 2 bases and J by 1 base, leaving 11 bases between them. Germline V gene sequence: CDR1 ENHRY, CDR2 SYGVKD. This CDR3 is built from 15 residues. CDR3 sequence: CAISEGRVQNTEAFF. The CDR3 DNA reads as TGTGCCATCAGTGAGGGAAGGGTACAGAACACTGAAGCTTTCTTT.

CDR3 DNA: TGTGCCAGCAGCGCCCCCGGGACAGGGGTCACCGGGGAGCTGTTTTTT. This gives the protein CASSAPGTGVTGELFF. The chain joins TRBV28 to TRBJ2-2, with TRBD1 matching over 10 bases. The V gene end was trimmed by 6 bases and the J gene end by 4 bases; junction bases not matched to a gene: 8. CDR3 length: 16 residues. Per the germline V gene, CDR1 is MDHEN and CDR2 is SYDVKM. Looking up the rest from reference TRBV28 and TRBJ2-2 gives the full variable domain: DVKVTQSSRYLVKRTGEKVFLECVQDMDHENMFWYRQDPGLGLRLIYFSYDVKMKEKGDIPEGYSVSREKKERFSLILESASTNQTSMYLCASSAPGTGVTGELFFGEGSRLTVL.

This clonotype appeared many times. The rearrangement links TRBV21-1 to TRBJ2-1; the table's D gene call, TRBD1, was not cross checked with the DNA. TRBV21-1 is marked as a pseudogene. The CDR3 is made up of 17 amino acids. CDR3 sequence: CASSSQPDRDPYNEQFF. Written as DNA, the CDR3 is TGTGCCAGCAGCAGCCAGCCCGACAGGGATCCCTACAATGAGCAGTTCTTC.

Written as DNA, the CDR3 is TGCAGCGGCTGGGGCACTGAAGCTTTCTTT. This encodes CSGWGTEAFF. The chain carries TRBV29-1 and TRBJ1-1; D is uncertain. CDR1 and CDR2 from the germline V gene are SQVTM and ANQGSEA. This CDR3 spans 10 amino acids. Trimming shortened V by 7 bases and J by 4 bases, and 7 bases separated the two germline ends.

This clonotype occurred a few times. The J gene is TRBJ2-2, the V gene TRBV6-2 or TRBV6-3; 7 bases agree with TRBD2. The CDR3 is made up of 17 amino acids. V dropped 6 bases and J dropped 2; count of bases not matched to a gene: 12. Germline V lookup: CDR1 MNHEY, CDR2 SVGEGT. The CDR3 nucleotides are TGTGCCAGCAGCGCCTTCTTCGGCGGGGGTAACACCGGGGAGCTGTTTTTT. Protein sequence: CASSAFFGGGNTGELFF.

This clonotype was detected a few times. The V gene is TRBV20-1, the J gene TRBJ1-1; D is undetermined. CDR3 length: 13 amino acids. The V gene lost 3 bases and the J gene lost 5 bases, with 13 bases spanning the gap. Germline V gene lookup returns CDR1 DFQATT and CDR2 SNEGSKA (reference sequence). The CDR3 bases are TGCAGTGCTAGGGGCGACGGGCAGACTGAAGCTTTCTTT. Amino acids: CSARGDGQTEAFF.

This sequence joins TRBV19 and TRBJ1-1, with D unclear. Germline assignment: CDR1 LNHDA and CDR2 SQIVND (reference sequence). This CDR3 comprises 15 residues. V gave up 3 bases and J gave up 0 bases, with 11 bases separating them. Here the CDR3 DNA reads TGTGCCAGTAGTATTTCCGGGGTGATGAACACTGAAGCTTTCTTT. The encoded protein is CASSISGVMNTEAFF.

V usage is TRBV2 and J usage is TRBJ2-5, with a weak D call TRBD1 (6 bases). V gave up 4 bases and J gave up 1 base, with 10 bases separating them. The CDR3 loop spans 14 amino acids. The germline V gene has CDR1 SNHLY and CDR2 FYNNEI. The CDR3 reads CASSVQGTQETQYF. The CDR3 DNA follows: TGTGCCAGCAGTGTACAGGGCACCCAAGAGACCCAGTACTTC.

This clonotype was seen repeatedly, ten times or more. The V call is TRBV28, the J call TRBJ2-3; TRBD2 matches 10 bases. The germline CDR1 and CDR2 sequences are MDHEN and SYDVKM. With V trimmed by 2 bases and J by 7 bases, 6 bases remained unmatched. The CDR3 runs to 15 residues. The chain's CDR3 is CASSLSGRALNTQYF. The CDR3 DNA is TGTGCCAGCAGTTTAAGCGGGAGGGCCCTAAATACGCAGTATTTT.

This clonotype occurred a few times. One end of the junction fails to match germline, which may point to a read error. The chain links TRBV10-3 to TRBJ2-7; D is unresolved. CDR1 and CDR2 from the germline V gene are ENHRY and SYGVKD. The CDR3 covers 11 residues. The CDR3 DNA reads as TGCGCAGGTATGCCCTCCTACGAGCAGTACTTC. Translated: CAGMPSYEQYF.

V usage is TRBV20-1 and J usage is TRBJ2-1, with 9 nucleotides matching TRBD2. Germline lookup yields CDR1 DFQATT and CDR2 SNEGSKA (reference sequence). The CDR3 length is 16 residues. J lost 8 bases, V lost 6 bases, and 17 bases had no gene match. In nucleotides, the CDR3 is TGCAGTGCCCACGCTAGATATAGCGGGGGTGGATATGAGCAGTTCTTC. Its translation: CSAHARYSGGGYEQFF.

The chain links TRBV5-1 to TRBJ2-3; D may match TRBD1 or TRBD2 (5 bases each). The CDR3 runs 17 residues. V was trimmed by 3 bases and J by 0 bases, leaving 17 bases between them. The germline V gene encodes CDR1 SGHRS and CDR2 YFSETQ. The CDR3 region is CASSWGTTERSTDTQYF. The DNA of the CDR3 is TGCGCCAGCAGCTGGGGGACGACAGAGCGGAGCACAGATACGCAGTATTTT. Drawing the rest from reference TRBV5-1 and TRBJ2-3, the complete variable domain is KAGVTQTPRYLIKTRGQQVTLSCSPISGHRSVSWYQQTPGQGLQFLFEYFSETQRNKGNFPGRFSGRQFSNSRSEMNVSTLELGDSALYLCASSWGTTERSTDTQYFGPGTRLTVL.

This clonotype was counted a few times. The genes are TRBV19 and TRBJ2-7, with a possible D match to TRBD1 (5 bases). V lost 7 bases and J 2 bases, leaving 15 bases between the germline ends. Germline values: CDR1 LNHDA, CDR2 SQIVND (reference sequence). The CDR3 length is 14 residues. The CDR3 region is CASISPRGTYEQYV. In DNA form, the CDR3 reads TGTGCCAGTATCTCCCCTAGGGGTACCTACGAGCAGTACGTC.

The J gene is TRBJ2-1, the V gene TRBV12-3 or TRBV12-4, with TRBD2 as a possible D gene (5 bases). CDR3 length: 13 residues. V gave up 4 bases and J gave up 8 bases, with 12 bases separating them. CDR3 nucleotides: TGTGCCAGCAGTTGGAGTAATAGCGATGAGCAGTTCTTC. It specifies CASSWSNSDEQFF.

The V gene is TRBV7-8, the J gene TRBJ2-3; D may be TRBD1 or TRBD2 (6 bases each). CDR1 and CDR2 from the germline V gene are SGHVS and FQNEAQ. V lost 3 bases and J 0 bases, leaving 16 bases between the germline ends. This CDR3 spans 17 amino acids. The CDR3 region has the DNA TGTGCCAGCAGCTTTAGAAAATACGGGGGCAGCACAGATACGCAGTATTTT. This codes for CASSFRKYGGSTDTQYF. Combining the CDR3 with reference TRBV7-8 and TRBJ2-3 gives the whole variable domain GAGVSQSPRYKVAKRGQDVALRCDPISGHVSLFWYQQALGQGPEFLTYFQNEAQLDKSGLPSDRFFAERPEGSVSTLKIQRTQQEDSAVYLCASSFRKYGGSTDTQYFGPGTRLTVL.

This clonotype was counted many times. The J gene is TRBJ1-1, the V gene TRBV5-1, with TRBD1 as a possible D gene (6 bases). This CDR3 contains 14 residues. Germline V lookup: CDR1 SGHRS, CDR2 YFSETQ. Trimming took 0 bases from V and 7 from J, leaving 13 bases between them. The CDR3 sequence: CASSLGTGTNEAFF. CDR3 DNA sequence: TGCGCCAGCAGCTTGGGAACAGGGACAAATGAAGCTTTCTTT.

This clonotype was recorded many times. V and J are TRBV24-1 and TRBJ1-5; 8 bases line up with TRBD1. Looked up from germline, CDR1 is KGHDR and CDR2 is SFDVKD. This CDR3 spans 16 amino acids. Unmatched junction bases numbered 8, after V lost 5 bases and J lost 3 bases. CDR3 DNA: TGTGCCACCAGTGCCGCCGGACAGGGCTTCAATCAGCCCCAGCATTTT. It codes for CATSAAGQGFNQPQHF.

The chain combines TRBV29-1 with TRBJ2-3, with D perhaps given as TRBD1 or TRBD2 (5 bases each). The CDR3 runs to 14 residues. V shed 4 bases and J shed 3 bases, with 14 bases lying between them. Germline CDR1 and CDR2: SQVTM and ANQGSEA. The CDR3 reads CSVVGIWGTDTQYF. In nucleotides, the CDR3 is TGCAGCGTTGTTGGGATTTGGGGGACAGATACGCAGTATTTT.

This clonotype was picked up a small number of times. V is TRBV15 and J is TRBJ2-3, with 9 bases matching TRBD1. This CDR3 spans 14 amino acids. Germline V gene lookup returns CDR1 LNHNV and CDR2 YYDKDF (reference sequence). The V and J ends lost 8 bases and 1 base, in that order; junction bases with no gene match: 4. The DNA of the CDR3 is TGTGCCACCCGAAGGACAGGGGGCACAGATACGCAGTATTTT. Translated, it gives CATRRTGGTDTQYF.